This TCR beta chain was recovered during a study of blood T cell repertoires in COVID-19. On the study more broadly: T cells, B-cell-depleted T cells, or PBMCs supplied cDNA or gDNA.

Under the authors' procedure: How many nucleated cells were present was estimated from reference gene primer amplification. Clones were sequenced by immunoSEQ multiplex PCR, and TCRdb holds only the in-frame ones, with some missing. V and J calls and clone size are as listed in that table; D and trimming were resolved from the DNA. The sample carries almost 55,000 clones, about nine tenths recorded once. The length of the CDR3 is 13 residues. Germline V gene lookup returns CDR1 MNHEY and CDR2 SVGAGI. The junction had 5 bases not matched to a gene; V was cut back by 6 bases and J by 5 bases. The receptor comes from a woman aged 40 to 50 with active COVID-19. The chain couples TRBV6-5 to TRBJ2-5; 8 positions agree with TRBD1. The sample comprised peripheral blood. For the CDR3, the DNA is TGTGCCAGCAGCCGGACAGGGTGGGAGACCCAGTACTTC. The encoded protein is CASSRTGWETQYF.